Following are 8 T cell receptor beta chains from one sample sequenced in a study of blood T cells in healthy people across ages. With a J-beta primer mix and a sample-barcoded 5' primer, a second PCR ran about 7 to 12 cycles. One entry per CDR3 protein results from TCRdb running MiXCR on the 5' RACE reads. The table has more than 1,400,000 distinct CDR3 sequences, approximately 42% seen once. Sequencing was carried out using blood. Receptor source: a woman under 30 in good health.

The chain has TRBV12-3 or TRBV12-4 and TRBJ1-4; 8 bases match TRBD1. Germline trimming cut 5 bases from V and 5 bases from J; bases unmatched to any gene: 13. The CDR3 loop spans 17 amino acids. The chain's CDR3 is CASSQNKPRDRNEKLFF. The CDR3 bases are TGTGCCAGCAGTCAGAATAAGCCCAGGGACAGGAATGAAAAACTGTTTTTT.

The chain links TRBV4-1 to TRBJ2-7, with D possibly matching TRBD2 (5 bases). CDR3 size: 14 residues. In germline, CDR1 is MGHRA, CDR2 YSYEKL. The V gene lost 2 bases and the J gene lost 3 bases, with 11 bases spanning the gap. The chain's CDR3 is CASSQSVGNYEQYF. In DNA, the CDR3 is TGCGCCAGCAGCCAATCCGTCGGGAACTACGAGCAGTACTTC.

This clonotype turned up a few times. The chain recombines TRBV7-6 with TRBJ1-2, with D possibly matching TRBD1 (5 bases). Germline V lookup: CDR1 SGHVS, CDR2 FNYEAQ. Trimming took off 9 bases at V and 3 bases at J, with 17 bases between the two ends. CDR3 size: 14 residues. The CDR3 nucleotides are TGTGCCAGTAGCCTCGAATTAGGGGACTATGGCTACACCTTC. This translates into CASSLELGDYGYTF.

This clonotype was recorded a few times. The chain recombines TRBV5-1 with TRBJ2-1, with D possibly TRBD1 on 6 matching bases. V was trimmed by 0 bases and J by 10 bases, leaving 11 bases between them. The CDR3 length is 13 residues. The germline V gene encodes CDR1 SGHRS and CDR2 YFSETQ. For the CDR3, the DNA is TGCGCCAGCAGCTTGGCAGGGGCAGTCGAGCAGTTCTTC. It yields the protein CASSLAGAVEQFF.

This clonotype was detected a few times. The chain uses TRBV7-8 and TRBJ1-5; perhaps TRBD1 as D (5 bases). The V gene's germline CDR1 is SGHVS and CDR2 FQNEAQ. Trimming removed 1 base at V and 5 bases at J, with 12 bases between. CDR3 length equals 15 residues. DNA for the CDR3: TGTGCCAGCAGCTTAGTGTTGGGACTGGATCAGCCCCAGCATTTT. Protein product: CASSLVLGLDQPQHF.

The chain joins TRBV3-1 to TRBJ2-1; TRBD2 aligns across 10 bases. The CDR3 is made up of 15 amino acids. Germline CDR1 LGHDT, CDR2 YNNKEL (reference sequence). J gave up 5 bases and V 5 bases, and 6 bases lay outside the gene matches. The CDR3 is CASSSTSGKNNEQFF. Written as DNA, the CDR3 is TGTGCCAGCAGCTCTACTAGCGGGAAGAACAATGAGCAGTTCTTC.

The chain combines TRBV2 with TRBJ2-5; D is uncertain. The J call may be incorrect, as the DNA end agrees better with TRBJ2-7. The CDR3 extends over 12 amino acids. Germline V CDR1 and CDR2: SNHLY, FYNNEI. The CDR3 loop reads CASSGSVYEQYF. In nucleotides, the CDR3 is TGTGCCAGCAGTGGGAGTGTGTACGAGCAGTACTTC.

V gene TRBV28 combines with J gene TRBJ2-7; D perhaps matches TRBD1 (6 bases). Germline values: CDR1 MDHEN, CDR2 SYDVKM. The V and J ends lost 7 bases and 6 bases respectively, with 16 bases between them. There are 13 residues in the CDR3. The CDR3 here is CASIPTVGGEQYF. The CDR3 DNA reads as TGTGCCAGCATCCCAACGGTAGGGGGCGAGCAGTACTTC.